The clone carrying this T cell receptor (beta chain) was found a few times. Its specificity is not known. The entry originates in a study of beta chain features in type 1 diabetes. Whole-study results and caveats: VDJ junctions in type 1 diabetes patients carried more deletions and fewer insertions. Reads derived from cDNA could over-represent cells showing high TCR expression. Patients' naive, central memory and regulatory TCRB repertoires appeared more alike than those of healthy donors.

Germline V gene sequence: CDR1 SEHNR, CDR2 FQNEAQ (reference sequence). V shed 5 bases and J shed 1 base, with 13 bases lying between them. The CDR3 contains 15 residues. TCRB transcripts that were expressed got sequenced, as all of the isolated RNA had been reverse transcribed. Profiling relied on immunoSEQ multiplex PCR, and the TCRdb table lists in-frame clones only, not all of them. The profile covers under 550,000 clones, with 10% to 12% appearing a single time and 0.045% to 0.05% taken by the ten largest. This receptor was identified in a woman under 30 in good health. V usage is TRBV7-9 and J usage is TRBJ2-3; D possibly matches TRBD1 or TRBD2 (5 bases each). The sample taken for sequencing was naive CD4+ T cells from blood. CDR3 sequence (DNA): TGTGCCAGCAGCCTAAGGCCGGGGCGCACAGATACGCAGTATTTT. This sequence encodes CASSLRPGRTDTQYF.